A single T cell receptor (beta chain) is shown here with its context. Its antigen is currently unknown. Different DNA sequences within this sample yield the same CDR3. Clones were sequenced by immunoSEQ multiplex PCR, and TCRdb holds only the in-frame ones, with some missing. The table has approximately 1,500,000 clones, 98% seen once. This sample is part of a study of shared clonotypes between healthy human individuals. General study results and limits: Only blood was sampled, and tissue TCR repertoires likely differ from blood ones. The diversity represented, both genetic and in exposure history, was limited by few donors.

Trimming cost V 4 bases and J 3 bases, with 10 bases left between them. The CDR3 spans 13 residues. The germline gives CDR1 SGDLS, CDR2 YYNGEE. The receptor was isolated from a man younger than 45 in good health. The material sequenced was naive CD4+ T cells sorted from blood. Subset noted: CD45RA+ positively selected. The chain has TRBV9 and TRBJ2-5; D is perhaps TRBD1 or TRBD2 (5 bases each). CDR3 loop: CASSFQGEETQYF. For the CDR3, the DNA is TGTGCCAGCAGCTTCCAGGGAGAAGAGACCCAGTACTTC. The full variable domain, rest sourced from reference TRBV9 and TRBJ2-5, is DSGVTQTPKHLITATGQRVTLRCSPRSGDLSVYWYQQSLDQGLQFLIQYYNGEERAKGNILERFSAQQFPDLHSELNLSSLELGDSALYFCASSFQGEETQYFGPGTRLLVL.